This entry concerns a single TCR beta chain. CDR1 and CDR2 from the germline V gene are SGHRS and YFSETQ. Trimming removed 0 bases at V and 0 bases at J, with 10 bases between. The CDR3 runs to 15 residues. The record originates from a study of shared T cell receptors in the human thymus. Assay: immunoSEQ multiplex PCR; the TCRdb copy retains only in-frame clones and omits some. The sample lists 700,000 to 750,000 clones, approximately 85% occurring once. These same data were also listed under a study on human thymus T cells.

V is TRBV5-1 and J is TRBJ2-7, with a weak D call TRBD1 (6 bases). The material sequenced was thymocytes. This TCR derives from a girl under three years old with a congenital heart defect. The DNA for the CDR3 is TGCGCCAGCAGCTTGGGGGGGCTCGTCTCCTACGAGCAGTACTTC. This sequence encodes CASSLGGLVSYEQYF.